This TCR beta chain was documented in a study of regulatory dendritic cells for organ transplantation. Sorted subsets were CFSE-labeled and cultured roughly five days with allogeneic dendritic cells. CD4+ or CD8+ T cells were sorted as naive CD45RA+ or memory CD45RO+. This CDR3 is built from 16 residues. Germline V gene sequence: CDR1 SGHDT, CDR2 YYEEEE. Trimming at V came to 4 bases and at J to 0 bases, leaving 6 bases not matched to a gene. Only in-frame clones appear in the TCRdb table, and some are missing; sequencing was by immunoSEQ multiplex PCR. The table shows approximately 12,000 clones, with 79% occurring only once. Study-wide points: Among resting subsets, memory CD8+ cells contained the most alloreactive clonotypes.

For this clone: What it binds is unknown.

This rearrangement joins TRBV5-6 to TRBJ1-1; 10 nucleotides agree with TRBD1. Sequenced material: naive CD8+ T cells from blood cultured with regulatory dendritic cells. Subset denoted: CD45RA+ naive T cells. The sequence derives from a human donor in good health. CDR3 protein: CASSVPGQGMNTEAFF. The DNA of the CDR3 is TGTGCCAGCAGCGTACCGGGACAGGGGATGAACACTGAAGCTTTCTTT.